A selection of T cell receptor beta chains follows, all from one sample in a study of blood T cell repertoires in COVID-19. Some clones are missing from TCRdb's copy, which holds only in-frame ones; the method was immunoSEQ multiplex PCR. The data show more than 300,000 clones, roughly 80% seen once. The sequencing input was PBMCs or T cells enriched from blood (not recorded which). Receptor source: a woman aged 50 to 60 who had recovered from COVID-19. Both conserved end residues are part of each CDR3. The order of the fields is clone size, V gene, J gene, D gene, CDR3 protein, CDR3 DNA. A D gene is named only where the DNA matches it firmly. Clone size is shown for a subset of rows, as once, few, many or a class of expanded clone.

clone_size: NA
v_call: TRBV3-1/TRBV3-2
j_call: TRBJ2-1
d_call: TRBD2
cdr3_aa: CASSQDPDLGAGAVSPYNEQFF
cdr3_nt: TGTGCCAGCAGCCAAGACCCCGACCTCGGTGCGGGAGCGGTCTCCCCCTACAATGAGCAGTTCTTC

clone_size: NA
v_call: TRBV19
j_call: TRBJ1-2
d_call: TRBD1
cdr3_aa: CASRGQGANYGYTF
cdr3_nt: TGTGCCAGTAGAGGACAGGGAGCTAACTATGGCTACACCTTC

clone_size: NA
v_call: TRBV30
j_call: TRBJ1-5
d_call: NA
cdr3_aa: CAWSGQSYSNQPQHF
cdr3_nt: TGTGCCTGGAGCGGACAGAGTTATAGCAATCAGCCCCAGCATTTT

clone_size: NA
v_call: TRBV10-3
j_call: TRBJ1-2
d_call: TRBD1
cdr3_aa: CAISFDRGQYGYTF
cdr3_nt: TGTGCCATCAGCTTTGACAGGGGGCAATATGGCTACACCTTC

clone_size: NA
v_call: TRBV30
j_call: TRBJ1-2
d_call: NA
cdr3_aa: CAWRGQGLIYGYTF
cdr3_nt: TGTGCCTGGAGGGGGCAGGGCTTAATCTATGGCTACACCTTC

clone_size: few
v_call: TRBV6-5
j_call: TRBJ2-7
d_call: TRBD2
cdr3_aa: CASSWTSGAYEQYF
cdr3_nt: TGTGCCAGCAGTTGGACTAGCGGTGCCTACGAGCAGTACTTC

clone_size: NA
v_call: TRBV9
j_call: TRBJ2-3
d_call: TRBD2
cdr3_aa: CASSATLAGLTDTQYF
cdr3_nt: TGTGCCAGCAGCGCTACACTAGCGGGCCTCACAGATACGCAGTATTTT

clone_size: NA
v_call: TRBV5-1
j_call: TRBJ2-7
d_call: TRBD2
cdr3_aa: CASGTSAHSYEQYF
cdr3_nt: TGCGCCAGCGGCACTAGCGCCCACTCCTACGAGCAGTACTTC

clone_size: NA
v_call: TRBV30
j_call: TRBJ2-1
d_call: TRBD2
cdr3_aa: CAWASGSSYNEQFF
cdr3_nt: TGTGCCTGGGCGAGCGGGAGTTCCTACAATGAGCAGTTCTTC

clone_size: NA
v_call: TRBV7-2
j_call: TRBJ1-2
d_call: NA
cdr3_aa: CASSLGGHYGYTF
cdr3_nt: TGTGCCAGCAGCTTAGGGGGGCACTATGGCTACACCTTC

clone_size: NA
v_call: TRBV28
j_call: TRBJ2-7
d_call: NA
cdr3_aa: CASCIQGGGREQYF
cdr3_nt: TGTGCCAGCTGTATACAGGGGGGAGGGCGCGAGCAGTACTTC

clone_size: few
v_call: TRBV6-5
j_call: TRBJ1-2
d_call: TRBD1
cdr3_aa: CASSATTGGFYGYTF
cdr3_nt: TGTGCCAGCAGCGCGACTACAGGGGGGTTTTATGGCTACACCTTC

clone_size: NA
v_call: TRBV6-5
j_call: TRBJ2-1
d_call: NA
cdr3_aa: CASILAGSYNEQFF
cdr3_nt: TGTGCCAGCATCTTGGCGGGCTCCTACAATGAGCAGTTCTTC

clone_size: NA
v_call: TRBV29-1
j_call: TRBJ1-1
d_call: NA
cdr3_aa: CSAILQGNTEAFF
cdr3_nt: TGCAGCGCTATTCTTCAGGGGAACACTGAAGCTTTCTTT

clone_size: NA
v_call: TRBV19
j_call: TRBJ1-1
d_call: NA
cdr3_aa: CASRDGGTNTEAFF
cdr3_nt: TGTGCCAGTAGGGACGGGGGGACGAACACTGAAGCTTTCTTT

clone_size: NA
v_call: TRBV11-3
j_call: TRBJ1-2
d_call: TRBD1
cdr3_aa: CASSLGQNYGYTF
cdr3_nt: TGTGCCAGCAGCTTGGGACAGAACTATGGCTACACCTTC

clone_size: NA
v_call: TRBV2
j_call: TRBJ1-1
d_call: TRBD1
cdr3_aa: CASSAKGANTEAFF
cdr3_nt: TGTGCCAGCAGTGCGAAGGGGGCGAACACTGAAGCTTTCTTT

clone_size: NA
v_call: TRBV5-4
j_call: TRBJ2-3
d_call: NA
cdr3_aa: CASSLDQGPFTDTQYF
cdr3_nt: TGTGCCAGCAGCTTGGACCAGGGGCCATTCACAGATACGCAGTATTTT

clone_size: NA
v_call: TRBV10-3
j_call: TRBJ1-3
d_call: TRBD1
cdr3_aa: CAISESSQGAGNTIYF
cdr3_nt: TGTGCCATCAGTGAGTCATCCCAGGGGGCTGGAAACACCATATATTTT

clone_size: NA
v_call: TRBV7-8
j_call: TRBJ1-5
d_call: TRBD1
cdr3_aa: CASSLADRGVRQPQHF
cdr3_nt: TGTGCCAGCAGCTTAGCCGACAGGGGTGTTCGTCAGCCCCAGCATTTT

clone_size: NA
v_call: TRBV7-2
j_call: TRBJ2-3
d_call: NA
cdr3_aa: CASSSSRGSDTQYF
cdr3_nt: TGTGCCAGCAGCTCCTCACGCGGCTCAGATACGCAGTATTTT

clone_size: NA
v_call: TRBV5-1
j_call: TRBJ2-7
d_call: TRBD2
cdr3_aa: CASNLGWGGSYEQYF
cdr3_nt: TGCGCCAGCAACTTGGGTTGGGGCGGGAGTTACGAGCAGTACTTC

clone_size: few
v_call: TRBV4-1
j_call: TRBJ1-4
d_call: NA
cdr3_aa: CASSQTLIRGSEKLFF
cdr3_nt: TGCGCCAGCAGCCAGACCTTGATCAGGGGTAGTGAAAAACTGTTTTTT

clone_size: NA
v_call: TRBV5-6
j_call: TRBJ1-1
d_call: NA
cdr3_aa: CATWTVNTEAFF
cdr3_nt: TGTGCCACGTGGACAGTGAACACTGAAGCTTTCTTT

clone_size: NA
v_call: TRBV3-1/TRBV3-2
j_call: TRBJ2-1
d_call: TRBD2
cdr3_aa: CASSFGRGGRDEQFF
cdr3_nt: TGTGCCAGCAGTTTCGGGAGGGGGGGCCGCGATGAGCAGTTCTTC

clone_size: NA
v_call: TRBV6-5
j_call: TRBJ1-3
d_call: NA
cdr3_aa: CASSYSAGTGNTIYF
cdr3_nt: TGTGCCAGCAGTTACTCGGCAGGTACTGGAAACACCATATATTTT

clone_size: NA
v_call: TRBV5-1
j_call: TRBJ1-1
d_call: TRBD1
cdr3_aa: CASSPQGGNTEAFF
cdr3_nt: TGCGCCAGCAGCCCCCAGGGGGGGAACACTGAAGCTTTCTTT

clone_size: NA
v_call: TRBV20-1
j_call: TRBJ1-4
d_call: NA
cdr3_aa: CSARAAGRGVF
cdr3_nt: TGCAGTGCTAGAGCAGCTGGCCGGGGAGTTTTT

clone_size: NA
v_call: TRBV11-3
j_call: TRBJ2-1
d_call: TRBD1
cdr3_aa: CASSSGQGDYNEQFF
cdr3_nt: TGTGCCAGCAGCTCCGGACAGGGGGACTACAATGAGCAGTTCTTC

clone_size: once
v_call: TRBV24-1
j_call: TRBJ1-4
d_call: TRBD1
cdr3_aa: CATGGQRKATNEKLFF
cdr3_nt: TGTGCCACCGGGGGACAGAGGAAAGCAACTAATGAAAAACTGTTTTTT

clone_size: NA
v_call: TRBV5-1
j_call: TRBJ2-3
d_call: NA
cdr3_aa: CASSPQDRTDTQYF
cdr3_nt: TGCGCCAGCAGCCCCCAAGACAGAACAGATACGCAGTATTTT

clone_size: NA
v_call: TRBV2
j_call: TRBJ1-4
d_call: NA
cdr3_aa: CASRDNNEKLFF
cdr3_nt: TGTGCCAGCCGGGACAACAATGAAAAACTGTTTTTT

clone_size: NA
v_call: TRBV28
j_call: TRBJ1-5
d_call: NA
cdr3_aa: CASIGRGGEIQPQHF
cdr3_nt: TGTGCCAGCATCGGACGTGGGGGGGAAATTCAGCCCCAGCATTTT

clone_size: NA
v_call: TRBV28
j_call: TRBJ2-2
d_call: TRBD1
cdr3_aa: CASSFLGQGRATGELFF
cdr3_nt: TGTGCCAGCAGTTTTCTTGGACAGGGGAGGGCCACCGGGGAGCTGTTTTTT

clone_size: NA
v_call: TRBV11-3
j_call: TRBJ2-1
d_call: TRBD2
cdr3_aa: CASSSRPTSGDYNEQFF
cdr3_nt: TGTGCCAGCAGCTCCCGTCCTACTAGCGGGGACTACAATGAGCAGTTCTTC

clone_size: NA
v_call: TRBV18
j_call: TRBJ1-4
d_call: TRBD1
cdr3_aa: CASSPEFRGQGSEREKLFF
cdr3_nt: TGTGCCAGCTCACCAGAATTCAGGGGACAGGGATCGGAGAGAGAAAAACTGTTTTTT

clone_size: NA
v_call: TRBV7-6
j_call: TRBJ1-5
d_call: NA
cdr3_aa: CASSLGGQPQHF
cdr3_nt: TGTGCCAGCAGCTTAGGTGGCCAGCCCCAGCATTTT

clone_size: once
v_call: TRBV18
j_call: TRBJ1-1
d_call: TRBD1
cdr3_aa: CASSLQGSSEAFF
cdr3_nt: TGTGCCAGCTCATTACAGGGGAGCTCTGAAGCTTTCTTT

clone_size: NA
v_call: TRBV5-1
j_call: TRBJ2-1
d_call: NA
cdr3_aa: CASSSQGGVNEQFF
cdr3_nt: TGCGCCAGCAGCTCTCAGGGGGGAGTCAATGAGCAGTTCTTC

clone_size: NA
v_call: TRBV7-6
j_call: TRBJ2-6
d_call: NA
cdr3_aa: CASSLASGTRSGANVLTF
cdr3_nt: TGTGCCAGCAGCTTAGCATCGGGTACCCGCTCTGGGGCCAACGTCCTGACTTTC

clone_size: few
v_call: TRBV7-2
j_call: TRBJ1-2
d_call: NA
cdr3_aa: CASSQSAGSRGGYTF
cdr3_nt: TGTGCCAGCAGCCAGTCAGCGGGATCTAGGGGTGGCTACACCTTC

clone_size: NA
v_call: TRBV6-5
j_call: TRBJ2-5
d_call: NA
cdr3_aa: CASSWDLLGETQYF
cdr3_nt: TGTGCCAGCAGTTGGGACTTGCTGGGGGAGACCCAGTACTTC